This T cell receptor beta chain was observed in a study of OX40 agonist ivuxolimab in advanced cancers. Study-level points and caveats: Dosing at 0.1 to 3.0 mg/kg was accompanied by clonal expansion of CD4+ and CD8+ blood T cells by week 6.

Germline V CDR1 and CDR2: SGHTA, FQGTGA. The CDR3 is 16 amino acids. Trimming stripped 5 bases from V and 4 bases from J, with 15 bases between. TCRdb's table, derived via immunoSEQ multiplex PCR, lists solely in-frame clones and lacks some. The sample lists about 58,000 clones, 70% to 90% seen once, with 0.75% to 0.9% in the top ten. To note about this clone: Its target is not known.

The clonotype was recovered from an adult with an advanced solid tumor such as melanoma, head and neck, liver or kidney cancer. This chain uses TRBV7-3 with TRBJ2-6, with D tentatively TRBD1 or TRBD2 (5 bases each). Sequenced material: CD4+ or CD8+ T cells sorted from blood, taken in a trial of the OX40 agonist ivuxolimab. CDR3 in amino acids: CASSPPRGRGANVLTF. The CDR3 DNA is TGTGCCAGCAGCCCCCCCCGGGGACGGGGGGCCAACGTCCTGACTTTC.